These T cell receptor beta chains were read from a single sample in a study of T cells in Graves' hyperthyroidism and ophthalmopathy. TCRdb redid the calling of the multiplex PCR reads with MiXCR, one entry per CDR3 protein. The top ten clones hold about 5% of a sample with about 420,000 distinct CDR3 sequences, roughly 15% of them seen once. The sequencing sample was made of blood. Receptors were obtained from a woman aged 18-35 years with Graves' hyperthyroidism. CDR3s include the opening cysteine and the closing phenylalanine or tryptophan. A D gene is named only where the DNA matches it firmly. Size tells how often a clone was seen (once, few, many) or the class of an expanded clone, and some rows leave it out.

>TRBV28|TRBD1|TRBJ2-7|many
CASSFGQGARYEQYF
TGTGCCAGCAGCTTCGGACAGGGGGCCAGATACGAGCAGTACTTC
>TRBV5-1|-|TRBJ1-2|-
CASSLMGVAGYTF
TGCGCCAGCAGCTTGATGGGGGTCGCCGGCTACACCTTC
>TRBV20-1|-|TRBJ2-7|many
CSARGDLAQYF
TGCAGTGCTAGAGGGGATCTGGCGCAGTACTTC
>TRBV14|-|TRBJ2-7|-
CASSQGRGGSYEQYF
TGTGCCAGCAGCCAAGGTAGGGGAGGATCCTACGAGCAGTACTTC
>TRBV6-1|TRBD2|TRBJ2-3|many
CASSRLAGTHSTDTQYF
TGTGCCAGCAGTCGGCTAGCGGGAACTCATAGCACAGATACGCAGTATTTT
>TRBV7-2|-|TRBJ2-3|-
CASSQDQGGADTQYF
TGTGCCAGCAGCCAAGACCAAGGGGGGGCAGATACGCAGTATTTT
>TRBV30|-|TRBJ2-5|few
CAWSGGHQETQYF
TGTGCCTGGAGTGGGGGACACCAAGAGACCCAGTACTTC
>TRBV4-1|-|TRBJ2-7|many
CASSQDFAGYEQYF
TGCGCCAGCAGCCAAGACTTTGCCGGCTACGAGCAGTACTTC
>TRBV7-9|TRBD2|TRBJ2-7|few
CASSQAGGRAYEQYF
TGTGCCAGCAGCCAAGCGGGAGGTCGGGCCTACGAGCAGTACTTC
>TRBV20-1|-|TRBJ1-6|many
CSARPWNNYNSPLHF
TGCAGTGCTAGGCCCTGGAATAACTATAATTCACCCCTCCACTTT
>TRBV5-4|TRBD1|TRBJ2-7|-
CASSVPGQGFYEQYF
TGTGCCAGCAGCGTTCCGGGACAGGGTTTCTACGAGCAGTACTTC
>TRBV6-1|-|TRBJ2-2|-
CASSHTASVPTGELFF
TGTGCCAGCAGCCACACGGCTAGCGTCCCCACCGGGGAGCTGTTTTTT
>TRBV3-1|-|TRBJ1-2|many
CASSQGRNYGYTF
TGTGCCAGCAGCCAAGGCCGGAACTATGGCTACACCTTC
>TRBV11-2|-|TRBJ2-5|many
CASSFGIRTQETQYF
TGTGCCAGCAGCTTTGGTATCCGGACCCAAGAGACCCAGTACTTC
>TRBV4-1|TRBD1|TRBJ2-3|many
CASSQAGQGFTDTQYF
TGCGCCAGCAGCCAAGCGGGACAGGGATTTACAGATACGCAGTATTTT
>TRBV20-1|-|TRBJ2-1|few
CSAKEGARERNEQFF
TGCAGTGCCAAAGAGGGAGCAAGGGAACGCAATGAGCAGTTCTTC
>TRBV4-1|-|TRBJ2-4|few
CASSQDRGPKNIQYF
TGCGCCAGCAGCCAAGATCGAGGGCCCAAAAACATTCAGTACTTC
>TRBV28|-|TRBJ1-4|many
CASSFQVANEKLFF
TGTGCCAGCAGTTTCCAGGTGGCTAATGAAAAACTGTTTTTT
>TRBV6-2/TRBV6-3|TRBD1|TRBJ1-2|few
CASGPGGISGYTF
TGTGCCAGCGGGCCAGGGGGTATTTCTGGCTACACCTTC
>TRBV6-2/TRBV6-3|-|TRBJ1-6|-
CASSIPGKRNSPLHF
TGTGCCAGCAGTATCCCGGGCAAAAGGAATTCACCCCTCCACTTT
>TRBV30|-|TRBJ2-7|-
CAGGSYEQHF
TGTGCCGGAGGGTCCTACGAGCAGCACTTC
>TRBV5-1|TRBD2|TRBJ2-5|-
CASRTRLAGQETQYF
TGCGCCAGCAGAACGCGACTAGCGGGGCAAGAGACCCAGTACTTC
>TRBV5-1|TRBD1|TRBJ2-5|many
CASSPGQGAETQYF
TGCGCCAGCAGCCCTGGACAGGGCGCGGAGACCCAGTACTTC
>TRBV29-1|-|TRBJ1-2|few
CSVADGGYTF
TGCAGCGTCGCGGACGGGGGCTACACCTTC
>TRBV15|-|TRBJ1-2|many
CATSRDGGYGYTF
TGTGCCACCAGCAGAGATGGGGGCTATGGCTACACCTTC
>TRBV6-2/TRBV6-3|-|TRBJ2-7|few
CASSPSDRYEQYF
TGTGCCAGCAGCCCCTCGGACCGCTACGAGCAGTACTTC
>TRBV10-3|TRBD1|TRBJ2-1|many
CAISLQGAHNEQFF
TGTGCCATCAGCTTGCAGGGGGCCCACAATGAGCAGTTCTTC
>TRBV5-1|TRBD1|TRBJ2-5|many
CASAGTGGETQYF
TGCGCCAGCGCCGGGACAGGGGGAGAGACCCAGTACTTC
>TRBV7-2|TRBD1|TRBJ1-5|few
CASSLPRDRVHQPQHF
TGTGCCAGCAGCCTCCCCCGGGACAGGGTCCATCAGCCCCAGCATTTT